The entry below gives a single T cell receptor (beta chain) sequence along with its context. Its antigen is not known. The source of the sample is a study of glioma-infiltrating T cells after dendritic cell vaccination. Only patients with spare fresh-frozen tumor and over two years of follow-up were included. Primers: 60 V beta forward and 13 J beta reverse. TCRdb keeps only in-frame clones here, not all; method: immunoSEQ multiplex PCR. There are over 70,000 clones in the sample; over 70% occur only once, and 2.1% lies in the top ten. Overall study results and limits: No direct clonality-survival link was found; a diverse polyclonal response may matter.

Germline-derived CDR1 and CDR2 are MNHNY and SVGAGI (reference sequence). The CDR3 covers 14 residues. The ends were cut back, 7 bases at V and 1 base at J, with 11 bases in the middle. Sequences were derived from blood, sampled before dendritic cell vaccination. The chain joins TRBV6-6 to TRBJ1-5, with D possibly matching TRBD1 (5 bases). The clonotype comes from a human donor with glioblastoma. This CDR3 is CASTWGRSNQPQHF. In DNA form, the CDR3 reads TGTGCCAGCACTTGGGGCAGAAGCAATCAGCCCCAGCATTTT.